The rows below give T cell receptor beta chains drawn from one sample of a study of monozygotic twins with cystic fibrosis. Assay used: immunoSEQ multiplex PCR; TCRdb lists only in-frame clones, some missing. The table lists 8,000 to 10,000 clones, approximately 91% of them singletons. Sequenced input: blood. These receptors all stem from a boy between 2 and 10 years old with cystic fibrosis. Both conserved end residues are part of each CDR3. D genes are given only for firm matches. For some rows the clone size is stated as once, few or many, or as a class when expanded; others skip it.

j_call: TRBJ1-2; d_call: TRBD1; clone_size: NA; v_call: TRBV30; cdr3_aa: CAWVPGQTTYGYTF; cdr3_nt: TGTGCCTGGGTGCCGGGACAGACAACCTATGGCTACACCTTC
j_call: TRBJ1-6; d_call: NA; clone_size: NA; v_call: TRBV2; cdr3_aa: CASSGERDSPLHF; cdr3_nt: TGTGCCAGCAGTGGGGAGAGGGATTCACCCCTCCACTTT
j_call: TRBJ2-3; d_call: NA; clone_size: NA; v_call: TRBV5-1; cdr3_aa: CASSLVGPSTDTQYF; cdr3_nt: TGCGCCAGCAGCTTGGTTGGGCCAAGCACAGATACGCAGTATTTT
j_call: TRBJ2-1; d_call: TRBD2; clone_size: NA; v_call: TRBV7-8; cdr3_aa: CASSWRLAGATLFNEQFF; cdr3_nt: TGTGCCAGCAGCTGGCGGCTAGCGGGAGCTACCCTCTTCAATGAGCAGTTCTTC
j_call: TRBJ1-5; d_call: NA; clone_size: NA; v_call: TRBV6-5; cdr3_aa: CASRPAGSSNQPQHF; cdr3_nt: TGTGCCAGCAGGCCGGCGGGATCGAGCAATCAGCCCCAGCATTTT
j_call: TRBJ2-5; d_call: NA; clone_size: NA; v_call: TRBV29-1; cdr3_aa: CSVAKGQETQYF; cdr3_nt: TGCAGCGTGGCCAAAGGTCAAGAGACCCAGTACTTC
j_call: TRBJ2-2; d_call: NA; clone_size: NA; v_call: TRBV9; cdr3_aa: CASSVGADQSNTGELFF; cdr3_nt: TGTGCCAGCAGCGTTGGTGCGGACCAATCCAACACCGGGGAGCTGTTTTTT
j_call: TRBJ2-3; d_call: NA; clone_size: few; v_call: TRBV7-9; cdr3_aa: CASSLGDQSTDTQYF; cdr3_nt: TGTGCCAGCAGCTTAGGCGACCAAAGCACAGATACGCAGTATTTT
j_call: TRBJ2-1; d_call: TRBD2; clone_size: NA; v_call: TRBV27; cdr3_aa: CASSSPLRGGYNEQFF; cdr3_nt: TGTGCCAGCAGTTCACCGCTCCGCGGGGGGTACAATGAGCAGTTCTTC
j_call: TRBJ1-5; d_call: NA; clone_size: NA; v_call: TRBV27; cdr3_aa: CASTPWWGVLGNQPQHF; cdr3_nt: TGTGCCAGCACTCCCTGGTGGGGGGTTTTAGGCAATCAGCCCCAGCATTTT